The 10 T cell receptor beta chains below were found in one sample sequenced in a study of OX40 agonist ivuxolimab in advanced cancers. TCRdb's copy holds only in-frame clones and misses some; the assay was immunoSEQ multiplex PCR. This sample carries roughly 19,000 clones, about 80% of them seen once, and the ten largest clones take 40% to 45%. The sample in question was CD4+ or CD8+ T cells sorted from blood, obtained in a trial of the OX40 agonist ivuxolimab. The receptors come from an adult with an advanced solid tumor such as melanoma, head and neck, liver or kidney cancer.

This clone was detected only a few times. The chain couples TRBV6-5 to TRBJ1-1; D might be TRBD1 (5 bases). This CDR3 is 15 amino acids long. Trimming removed 2 bases at V and 0 bases at J, with 10 bases between. Germline V CDR1 and CDR2: MNHEY, SVGAGI. The CDR3 loop reads CASSYDSSMNTEAFF. CDR3 coding DNA: TGTGCCAGCAGTTACGACAGCTCGATGAACACTGAAGCTTTCTTT.

A single count supports this clone. The chain employs TRBV30 and TRBJ2-5; TRBD2 matches at 7 bases. CDR1 is GTSNPN, CDR2 SVGIG, per germline (reference sequence). The CDR3 has 14 residues. V lost 0 bases to trimming and J lost 2 bases; unmatched junction nucleotides: 3. As DNA, the CDR3 is TGTGCCTGGAGTGTAGCGGGGAGACAAGAGACCCAGTACTTC. Protein: CAWSVAGRQETQYF.

J is TRBJ2-3 and V is TRBV4-2; D may correspond to TRBD1 or TRBD2 (7 bases each). The CDR3 is made up of 17 amino acids. Trimming took off 3 bases at V and 4 bases at J, with 20 bases between the two ends. Germline V gene sequence: CDR1 LGHNA, CDR2 YNFKEQ. The DNA of the CDR3 is TGTGCCAGCAGCCACCTCGTTCAGGGGGGGAAAGCAGATACGCAGTATTTT. As protein: CASSHLVQGGKADTQYF.

The genes are TRBV7-9 and TRBJ1-4; 7 bases agree with TRBD1. Germline CDR1 and CDR2: SEHNR and FQNEAQ (reference sequence). The CDR3 length is 16 residues. V lost 6 bases, J lost 0 bases, and 7 bases stayed unmatched. CDR3 sequence: CASSSPGTATNEKLFF. As DNA, the CDR3 is TGTGCCAGCAGTAGCCCAGGGACAGCAACTAATGAAAAACTGTTTTTT.

Only a few counts were recorded for this clone. J is TRBJ2-3 and V is TRBV6-1; the D gene is possibly TRBD2 (5 bases). The CDR3 is 14 residues long. Trimming stripped 6 bases from V and 1 base from J, with 11 bases between. Germline lookup yields CDR1 MNHNS and CDR2 SASEGT. The CDR3 DNA reads as TGTGCCAGCAGCCTCGGGAAGGGCACAGATACGCAGTATTTT. Its protein product is CASSLGKGTDTQYF.

The sample holds a few counts of this clone. The gene calls are TRBV6-1 and TRBJ2-5; TRBD2 matches 7 bases. Germline trimming cut 1 base from V and 3 bases from J; bases unmatched to any gene: 5. Germline V gene sequence: CDR1 MNHNS, CDR2 SASEGT. This CDR3 comprises 15 residues. DNA for the CDR3: TGTGCCAGCAGTGAAGGGTGGCTAGCGGAAGAGACCCAGTACTTC. This encodes CASSEGWLAEETQYF.

The V call is TRBV27, the J call TRBJ1-2; D is perhaps TRBD1 (6 bases). Germline V lookup: CDR1 MNHEY, CDR2 SMNVEV (reference sequence). V gave up 5 bases and J gave up 6 bases, with 19 bases separating them. The CDR3 has 15 amino acids. The CDR3 coding sequence is TGTGCCAGCAGTGACCGGGGCGGGGGCGGCGATGGCTACACCTTC. Translated: CASSDRGGGGDGYTF.

In this sample, this clone turned up a few times. This chain connects TRBV23-1 to TRBJ1-6; no clear D gene. TRBV23-1 is known as an ORF, though its function is uncertain. V was cut by 3 bases and J by 9 bases, with 21 bases left in between. This CDR3 has 17 amino acids. The CDR3, as DNA: TGCGCCAGCAGTCACCGGGGTTTCAGCCGGATATTTTCACCCCTCCACTTT. It encodes CASSHRGFSRIFSPLHF.

The V and J genes are TRBV7-8 and TRBJ1-5; D gene uncertain. Trimming took off 5 bases at V and 4 bases at J, with 6 bases between the two ends. This CDR3 is 12 amino acids long. CDR1 and CDR2 (germline): SGHVS, FQNEAQ. CDR3: CASSAPNQPQHF. Written as DNA, the CDR3 is TGTGCCAGCAGCGCCCCTAATCAGCCCCAGCATTTT.

V gene TRBV9 combines with J gene TRBJ1-2, with D hard to call. V was pared by 2 bases and J by 3 bases, with 14 bases between. CDR1 SGDLS and CDR2 YYNGEE come from the germline V gene. There are 15 residues in the CDR3. The CDR3 DNA is TGTGCCAGCAGCGTTACTACCGACCCCTACTATGGCTACACCTTC. This encodes CASSVTTDPYYGYTF.